One T cell receptor (beta chain) is described in this entry. Per the study methods: The authors estimated nucleated cell counts from reference gene primer amplification. Repertoires were generated with immunoSEQ multiplex PCR, while TCRdb's copy carries only in-frame clones and drops some. For V, J and clone size, that table is used; D and trimming come from the DNA. The sample carries 450,000 to 500,000 clones, approximately 85% recorded once. CDR3 length equals 15 residues. CDR1 and CDR2 (germline): LGHDT, YNNKEL (reference sequence). Trimming stripped 3 bases from V and 5 bases from J, with 15 bases between. The data belong to a study of blood T cell repertoires in COVID-19. Turning to the study itself: T cells, B-cell-depleted T cells, or PBMCs provided the cDNA or gDNA that served as material.

The clonotype originates from a human donor in a cohort sampled during active COVID-19. The material sequenced was peripheral blood. The J gene is TRBJ2-3, the V gene TRBV3-1 (or the pseudogene TRBV3-2); no clear D. CDR3 in amino acids: CASSHISKHRDTQYF. In DNA form, the CDR3 reads TGTGCCAGCAGCCATATCTCTAAGCATCGAGATACGCAGTATTTT.